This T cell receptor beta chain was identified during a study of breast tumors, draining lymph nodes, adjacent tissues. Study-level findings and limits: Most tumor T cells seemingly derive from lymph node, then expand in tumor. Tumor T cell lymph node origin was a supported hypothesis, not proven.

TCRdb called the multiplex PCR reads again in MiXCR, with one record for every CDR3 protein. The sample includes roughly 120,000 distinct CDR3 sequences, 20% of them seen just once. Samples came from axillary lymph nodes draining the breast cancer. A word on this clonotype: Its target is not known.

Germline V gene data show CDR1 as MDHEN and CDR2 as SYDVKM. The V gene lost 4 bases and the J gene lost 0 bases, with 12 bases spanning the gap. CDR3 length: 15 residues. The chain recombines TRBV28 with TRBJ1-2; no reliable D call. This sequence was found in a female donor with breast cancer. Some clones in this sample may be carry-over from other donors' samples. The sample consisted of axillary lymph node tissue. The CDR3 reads CASSYLISANYGYTF. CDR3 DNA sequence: TGTGCCAGCAGTTACCTCATTTCGGCTAACTATGGCTACACCTTC.